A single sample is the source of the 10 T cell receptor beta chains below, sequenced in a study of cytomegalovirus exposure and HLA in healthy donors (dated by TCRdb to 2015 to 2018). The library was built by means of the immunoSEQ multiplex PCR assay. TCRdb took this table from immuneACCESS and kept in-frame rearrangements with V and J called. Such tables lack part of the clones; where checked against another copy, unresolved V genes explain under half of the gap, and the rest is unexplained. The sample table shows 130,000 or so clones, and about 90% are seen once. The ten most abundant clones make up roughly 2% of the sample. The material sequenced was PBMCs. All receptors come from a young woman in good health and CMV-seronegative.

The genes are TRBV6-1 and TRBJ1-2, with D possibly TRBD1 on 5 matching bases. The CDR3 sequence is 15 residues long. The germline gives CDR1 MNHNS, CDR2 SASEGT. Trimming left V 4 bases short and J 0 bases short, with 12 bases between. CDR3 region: CASSATDSPNYGYTF. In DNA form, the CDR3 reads TGTGCCAGCAGTGCCACTGACAGCCCTAACTATGGCTACACCTTC.

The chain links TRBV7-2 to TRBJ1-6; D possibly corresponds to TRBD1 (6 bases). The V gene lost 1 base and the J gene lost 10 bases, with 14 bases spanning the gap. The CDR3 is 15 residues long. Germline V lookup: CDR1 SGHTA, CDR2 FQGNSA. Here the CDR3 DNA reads TGTGCCAGCAGCTTAGAAGGGGGAGCAGGCTCACCCCTCCACTTT. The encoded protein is CASSLEGGAGSPLHF.

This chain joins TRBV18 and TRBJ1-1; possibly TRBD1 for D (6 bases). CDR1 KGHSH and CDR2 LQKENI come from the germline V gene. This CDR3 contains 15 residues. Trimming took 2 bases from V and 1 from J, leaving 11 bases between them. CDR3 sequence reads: CASSPIQQGNTEAFF. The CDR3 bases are TGTGCCAGCTCACCAATACAACAGGGGAACACTGAAGCTTTCTTT.

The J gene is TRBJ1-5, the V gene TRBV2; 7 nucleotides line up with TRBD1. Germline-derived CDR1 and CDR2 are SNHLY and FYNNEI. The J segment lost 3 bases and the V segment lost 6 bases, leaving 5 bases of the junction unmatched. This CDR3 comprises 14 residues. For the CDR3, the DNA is TGTGCCAGCAGGGCAGACAGGGTCAATCAGCCCCAGCATTTT. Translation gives CASRADRVNQPQHF.

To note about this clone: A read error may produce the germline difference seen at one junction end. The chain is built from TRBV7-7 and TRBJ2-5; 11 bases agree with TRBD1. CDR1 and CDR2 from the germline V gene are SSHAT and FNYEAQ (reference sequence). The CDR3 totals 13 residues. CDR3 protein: CASSTGQGGTQYF. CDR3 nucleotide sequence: TGTGCTAGCAGCACGGGACAGGGGGGGACCCAGTACTTC.

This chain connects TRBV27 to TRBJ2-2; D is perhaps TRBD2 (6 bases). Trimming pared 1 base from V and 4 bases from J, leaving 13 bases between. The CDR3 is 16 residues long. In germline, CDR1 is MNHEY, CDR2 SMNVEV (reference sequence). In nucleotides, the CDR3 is TGTGCCAGCAGTTTATTCCAGGGTAGCGGCACCGGGGAGCTGTTTTTT. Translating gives CASSLFQGSGTGELFF.

CDR3 sequence reads: CASSSLATRTDTQYF. CDR3 nucleotide sequence: TGTGCCAGCAGCTCCCTAGCGACCCGCACAGATACGCAGTATTTT. The chain employs TRBV7-9 and TRBJ2-3; a weak D match, TRBD2 (6 bases). The CDR3 totals 15 residues. From germline, CDR1 is SEHNR and CDR2 FQNEAQ (reference sequence). V was clipped by 4 bases and J by 1 base, with 12 bases between them. Based on the CDR3 plus reference TRBV7-9 and TRBJ2-3, the full variable domain is DTGVSQNPRHKITKRGQNVTFRCDPISEHNRLYWYRQTLGQGPEFLTYFQNEAQLEKSRLLSDRFSAERPKGSFSTLEIQRTEQGDSAMYLCASSSLATRTDTQYFGPGTRLTVL.

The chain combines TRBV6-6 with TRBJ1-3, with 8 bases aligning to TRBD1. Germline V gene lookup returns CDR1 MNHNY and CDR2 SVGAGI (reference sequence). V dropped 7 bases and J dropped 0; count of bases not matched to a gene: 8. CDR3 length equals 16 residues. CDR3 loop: CASIRTGPSSGNTIYF. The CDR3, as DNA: TGTGCCAGCATTAGGACAGGGCCGAGCTCTGGAAACACCATATATTTT.

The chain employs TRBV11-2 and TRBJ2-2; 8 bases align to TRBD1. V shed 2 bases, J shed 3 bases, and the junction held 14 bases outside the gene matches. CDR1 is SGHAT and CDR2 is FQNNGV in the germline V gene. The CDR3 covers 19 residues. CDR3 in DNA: TGTGCCAGCAGCTTACGCACCAGGGGGCGTTTAAGGGACACCGGGGAGCTGTTTTTT. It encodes CASSLRTRGRLRDTGELFF.

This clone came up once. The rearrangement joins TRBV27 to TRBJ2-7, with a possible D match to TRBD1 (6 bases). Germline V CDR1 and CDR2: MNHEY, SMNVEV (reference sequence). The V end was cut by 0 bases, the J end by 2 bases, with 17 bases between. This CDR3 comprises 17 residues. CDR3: CASSLSGHGGGAYEQYF. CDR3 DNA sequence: TGTGCCAGCAGTTTATCGGGACACGGTGGGGGTGCCTACGAGCAGTACTTC.